This T cell receptor (beta chain) was obtained from a study of human T cells and chemical hapten exposure. This clonotype was counted ten times or more. Its antigen remains unknown. Sample time point: patch test 2, 6 weeks after DPC sensitization. Treatment defined: therapeutic diphenylcyclopropenone sensitization with weekly scalp DPC. Notes on the study in general: There was alopecia in the donors, so their immune response may differ from that of healthy people.

The CDR3 is 10 amino acids. The V gene lost 4 bases and the J gene lost 9 bases, with 6 bases spanning the gap. From the RACE reads, TCRdb called clonotypes with MiXCR, one entry per CDR3 protein. The data hold about 82,000 distinct CDR3 sequences, with more than 6.5% observed a single time. This receptor was identified in a woman under 40 with alopecia areata. Some clones in this sample may be carry-over from other donors' samples. The sequencing used whole blood, collected in connection with sensitization to the hapten diphenylcyclopropenone (DPC). This sequence joins TRBV12-3 or TRBV12-4 and TRBJ1-1, with D unclear. CDR3 DNA: TGTGCCAGCAGTTCTTCCAAAGCTTTCTTT. Residues: CASSSSKAFF.